This T cell receptor beta chain is from a study of blood T cell repertoires in COVID-19. Overall study context: T cells, B-cell-depleted T cells, or PBMCs supplied cDNA or gDNA.

Libraries were prepared by immunoSEQ multiplex PCR; TCRdb keeps only in-frame clonotypes and omits some of them. Here the sample spans about 370,000 clones, more than 70% being singletons. Sequencing input: peripheral blood. This TCR came from a woman aged 25 to 39 with COVID-19, enrolled during active disease.

The CDR3 region is CASRRTPGLASYEQFF. In DNA form, the CDR3 reads TGTGCCAGTAGGCGGACCCCGGGACTAGCCTCATACGAGCAGTTCTTC. The chain is built from TRBV19 and TRBJ2-1; TRBD2 agrees at 9 bases. Losses at the gene ends were 6 bases for V and 10 bases for J; bases not matched to a gene: 16. Germline CDR1 LNHDA, CDR2 SQIVND (reference sequence). The CDR3 extends over 16 amino acids.